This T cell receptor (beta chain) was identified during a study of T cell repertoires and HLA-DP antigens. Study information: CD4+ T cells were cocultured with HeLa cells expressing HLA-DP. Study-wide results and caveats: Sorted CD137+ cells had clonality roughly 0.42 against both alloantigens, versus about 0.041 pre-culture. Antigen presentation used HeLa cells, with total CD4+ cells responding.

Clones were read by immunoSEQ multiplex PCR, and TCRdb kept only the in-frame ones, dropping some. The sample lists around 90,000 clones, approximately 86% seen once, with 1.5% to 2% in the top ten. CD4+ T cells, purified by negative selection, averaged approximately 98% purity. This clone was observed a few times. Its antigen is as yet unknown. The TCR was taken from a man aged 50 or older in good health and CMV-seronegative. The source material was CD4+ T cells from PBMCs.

In DNA form, the CDR3 reads TGCGCCAGCAGCTCGGATCTCCCCGGACTAGCGGGGGGTCACAATGAGCAGTTCTTC. The encoded protein is CASSSDLPGLAGGHNEQFF. This chain links TRBV5-1 with TRBJ2-1; TRBD2 aligns across 14 bases. The CDR3 spans 19 residues. The germline V gene encodes CDR1 SGHRS and CDR2 YFSETQ. V lost 3 bases and J lost 5; bases outside the gene matches: 13.